These 29 T cell receptor beta chains came from one sample sequenced in a study of blood T cell repertoires in COVID-19. Measured with immunoSEQ multiplex PCR; TCRdb has only the in-frame clones, and not every one. The sample records roughly 200,000 clones, 75% to 80% being singletons. The specimen was peripheral blood. These receptors came from a woman aged 45-60 years with active or convalescent COVID-19.

The V call is TRBV7-6, the J call TRBJ2-7; TRBD1 aligns across 9 bases. V lost 1 base to trimming and J lost 5 bases; unmatched junction nucleotides: 6. The germline V gene has CDR1 SGHVS and CDR2 FNYEAQ. The CDR3 consists of 15 residues. The CDR3 region is CASSLGGTGTDEQYF. The CDR3 DNA reads TGTGCCAGCAGCTTAGGGGGGACAGGGACGGACGAGCAGTACTTC.

The J gene is TRBJ1-3, the V gene TRBV30, with D tentatively TRBD1 (6 bases). The V end was cut by 1 base, the J end by 3 bases, with 19 bases between. The CDR3 covers 17 residues. CDR1 is GTSNPN, CDR2 SVGIG, per germline (reference sequence). In DNA form, the CDR3 reads TGTGCCTGGAGTGCCGGGGGGCACCCGGCGGGTGGAAACACCATATATTTT. This gives the protein CAWSAGGHPAGGNTIYF. Filled out from reference TRBV30 and TRBJ1-3, the complete variable domain reads SQTIHQWPATLVQPVGSPLSLECTVEGTSNPNLYWYRQAAGRGLQLLFYSVGIGQISSEVPQNLSASRPQDRQFILSSKKLLLSDSGFYLCAWSAGGHPAGGNTIYFGEGSWLTVV.

This chain uses TRBV19 with TRBJ1-4; no reliable D call. The CDR3 loop spans 14 amino acids. The V end lost 6 bases, the J end lost 0 bases, and 8 bases lay between the germline ends. Germline V gene lookup returns CDR1 LNHDA and CDR2 SQIVND (reference sequence). CDR3 DNA sequence: TGTGCCAGTAGGAGGCCTGCAACTAATGAAAAACTGTTTTTT. It encodes CASRRPATNEKLFF.

This clone appeared a single time. This chain uses TRBV6-5 with TRBJ1-5, with D possibly TRBD1 on 5 matching bases. CDR3 length: 13 amino acids. The ends were cut back, 5 bases at V and 5 bases at J, with 10 bases in the middle. CDR1 and CDR2 from the germline V gene are MNHEY and SVGAGI. The chain's CDR3 is CASSTLTDQPQHF. CDR3 DNA sequence: TGTGCCAGCAGTACCTTGACAGATCAGCCCCAGCATTTT.

CDR3 DNA sequence: TGTGCCAGCAGCCAGAGGGCAGATACGCAGTATTTT. Encoded protein: CASSQRADTQYF. V is TRBV3-1 (or the pseudogene TRBV3-2) and J is TRBJ2-3; TRBD2 is a possible D gene (5 bases). V lost 3 bases and J lost 4, with 5 bases in between. Germline CDR1 and CDR2: LGHDT and YNNKEL (reference sequence). The CDR3 totals 12 residues.

The chain employs TRBV7-8 and TRBJ2-1, with a tentative D call TRBD1 (5 bases). The V gene lost 1 base and the J gene lost 5 bases, with 9 bases spanning the gap. The germline V gene encodes CDR1 SGHVS and CDR2 FQNEAQ. The CDR3 has 14 residues. The DNA of the CDR3 is TGTGCCAGCAGCTTAGTCCCAGGGAACAATGAGCAGTTCTTC. It encodes CASSLVPGNNEQFF.

V is TRBV19 and J is TRBJ1-2; D ambiguous. Trimming stripped 2 bases from V and 8 bases from J, with 27 bases between. This CDR3 has 18 amino acids. In germline, CDR1 is LNHDA, CDR2 SQIVND (reference sequence). This CDR3 reads CASSISPFQSLPSRGYTF. The CDR3, as DNA: TGTGCCAGTAGTATATCTCCCTTCCAGAGCCTACCCTCTAGGGGCTACACCTTC.

The chain recombines TRBV27 with TRBJ1-5, with TRBD1 matching over 9 bases. This CDR3 is 15 amino acids long. V shed 5 bases and J 7 bases; nucleotides not matched to a gene: 9. Germline CDR1 is MNHEY and CDR2 is SMNVEV (reference sequence). Here the CDR3 DNA reads TGTGCCAGCAGTCCCTTTACAGGGGGCGAACAGCCCCAGCATTTT. This gives the protein CASSPFTGGEQPQHF.

The chain recombines TRBV6-5 with TRBJ2-1; 7 bases map to TRBD1. This CDR3 is built from 15 residues. CDR1 is MNHEY and CDR2 is SVGAGI in the germline V gene. The V gene end was trimmed by 8 bases and the J gene end by 5 bases; junction bases not matched to a gene: 12. For the CDR3, the DNA is TGTGCCAGCGCTAGAGACAGGGAGATAAACAATGAGCAGTTCTTC. It encodes CASARDREINNEQFF.

The chain carries TRBV5-1 and TRBJ1-2, with a possible D match to TRBD1 (6 bases). Trimming left V 0 bases short and J 0 bases short, with 12 bases between. Germline CDR1 reads SGHRS; CDR2 reads YFSETQ. The CDR3 is 16 amino acids. In DNA form, the CDR3 reads TGCGCCAGCAGCTTGGGTCCACAGGGCTCTAACTATGGCTACACCTTC. Residues: CASSLGPQGSNYGYTF.

This clone was seen more than once but under ten times. CDR3 loop: CAIKPGLASYEQYF. Here the CDR3 DNA reads TGTGCCATCAAACCGGGACTAGCGAGCTACGAGCAGTACTTC. V gene TRBV10-3 combines with J gene TRBJ2-7; 10 nucleotides align to TRBD2. Germline V CDR1 and CDR2: ENHRY, SYGVKD. V gave up 7 bases and J gave up 3 bases; unmatched junction bases: 6. The CDR3 runs 14 residues.

The gene calls are TRBV7-2 and TRBJ1-6; D is undetermined. The V gene's germline CDR1 is SGHTA and CDR2 FQGNSA. There are 14 residues in the CDR3. Trimming took 6 bases from V and 6 from J, leaving 12 bases between them. In nucleotides, the CDR3 is TGTGCCAGCAGAAACCTTCTAGGTAATTCACCCCTCCACTTT. It translates to CASRNLLGNSPLHF.

The genes are TRBV30 and TRBJ1-5; 12 nucleotides line up with TRBD1. Germline V lookup: CDR1 GTSNPN, CDR2 SVGIG (reference sequence). The CDR3 is 15 residues long. Unmatched junction bases numbered 6, after V lost 2 bases and J lost 7 bases. The CDR3 bases are TGTGCCTGGAGTACAGGGACAGGGGGCCGGCAGCCCCAGCATTTT. Translation: CAWSTGTGGRQPQHF.

This clone was picked up many times. The J gene is TRBJ1-1, the V gene TRBV27; TRBD1 matches at 12 bases. Germline CDR1 MNHEY, CDR2 SMNVEV (reference sequence). The V gene end was trimmed by 4 bases and the J gene end by 5 bases; junction bases not matched to a gene: 8. This CDR3 spans 16 amino acids. CDR3 bases: TGTGCCAGCAGTTCCTCGGGGGGACAGGGGGCTACTGAAGCTTTCTTT. Residues: CASSSSGGQGATEAFF.

The chain combines TRBV6-2 or TRBV6-3 with TRBJ2-2; D is unresolved. The CDR3 runs to 13 residues. Trimming left V 2 bases short and J 5 bases short, with 6 bases between. Germline values: CDR1 MNHEY, CDR2 SVGEGT. CDR3 in DNA: TGTGCCAGCAGTTACGCAGGTACCGGGGAGCTGTTTTTT. This translates into CASSYAGTGELFF.

This rearrangement joins TRBV7-2 to TRBJ2-3; tentative D call: TRBD2 (5 bases). V was cut by 1 base and J by 2 bases, with 10 bases left in between. Germline CDR1 reads SGHTA; CDR2 reads FQGNSA. This CDR3 has 15 residues. CDR3 sequence: CASSLVSDFTDTQYF. The CDR3 region has the DNA TGTGCCAGCAGCTTAGTATCGGACTTCACAGATACGCAGTATTTT.

This clone appeared a few times. V is TRBV30 and J is TRBJ1-2; 8 bases are shared with TRBD1. The CDR3 length is 14 residues. In germline, CDR1 is GTSNPN, CDR2 SVGIG (reference sequence). With V trimmed by 3 bases and J by 0 bases, 3 bases remained unmatched. CDR3 in amino acids: CAWRGTGTNYGYTF. The CDR3 nucleotides read TGTGCCTGGAGGGGGACAGGCACTAACTATGGCTACACCTTC.

The chain joins TRBV28 to TRBJ1-2; unclear D gene. The CDR3 runs to 16 residues. Germline-derived CDR1 and CDR2 are MDHEN and SYDVKM. V was clipped by 6 bases and J by 0 bases, with 17 bases between them. The CDR3 here is CASREVGIYSNYGYTF. For the CDR3, the DNA is TGTGCCAGCAGGGAGGTGGGGATATACTCTAACTATGGCTACACCTTC.

For this clone: Other nucleotide sequences in the sample specify the same CDR3. The chain carries TRBV9 and TRBJ2-1; D may be TRBD2 (6 bases). This CDR3 is built from 15 residues. The V gene lost 2 bases and the J gene lost 4 bases, with 13 bases spanning the gap. The germline V gene encodes CDR1 SGDLS and CDR2 YYNGEE. CDR3 coding DNA: TGTGCCAGCAGCGTGGGCGGGATCACGTACAATGAGCAGTTCTTC. It encodes CASSVGGITYNEQFF. The full variable domain, with the rest looked up from reference TRBV9 and TRBJ2-1, is DSGVTQTPKHLITATGQRVTLRCSPRSGDLSVYWYQQSLDQGLQFLIQYYNGEERAKGNILERFSAQQFPDLHSELNLSSLELGDSALYFCASSVGGITYNEQFFGPGTRLTVL.

The chain couples TRBV7-2 to TRBJ2-2; D is ambiguous. The V gene's germline CDR1 is SGHTA and CDR2 FQGNSA. V was clipped by 0 bases and J by 0 bases, with 8 bases between them. CDR3 length: 16 amino acids. The CDR3 DNA reads as TGTGCCAGCAGCTTAGCGGGCAGGACGAACACCGGGGAGCTGTTTTTT. It codes for CASSLAGRTNTGELFF. The full variable domain, rest sourced from reference TRBV7-2 and TRBJ2-2, is GAGVSQSPSNKVTEKGKDVELRCDPISGHTALYWYRQSLGQGLEFLIYFQGNSAPDKSGLPSDRFSAERTGGSVSTLTIQRTQQEDSAVYLCASSLAGRTNTGELFFGEGSRLTVL.

The chain carries TRBV4-1 and TRBJ1-1; D may be TRBD1 (5 bases). CDR1 MGHRA and CDR2 YSYEKL come from the germline V gene. V shed 1 base and J shed 0 bases, with 12 bases lying between them. The CDR3 consists of 16 residues. CDR3 sequence reads: CASSQGGGNLNTEAFF. The CDR3 nucleotides are TGCGCCAGCAGCCAAGGGGGGGGGAACTTGAACACTGAAGCTTTCTTT.

V and J are TRBV4-1 and TRBJ2-7; 7 bases are shared with TRBD1. Per germline, CDR1 MGHRA and CDR2 YSYEKL. The length of the CDR3 is 14 residues. Germline trimming cut 0 bases from V and 2 bases from J; bases unmatched to any gene: 1. The CDR3 region is CASSQEGGAYEQYF. The CDR3 DNA reads TGCGCCAGCAGCCAAGAAGGGGGCGCCTACGAGCAGTACTTC.

V gene TRBV3-1 (or the pseudogene TRBV3-2) combines with J gene TRBJ1-6; D gene ambiguous. Germline V gene sequence: CDR1 LGHDT, CDR2 YNNKEL (reference sequence). V was clipped by 4 bases and J by 9 bases, with 7 bases between them. The CDR3 runs to 12 residues. The CDR3 bases are TGTGCCAGCAGCCGTTTGAGTTCACCCCTCCACTTT. It encodes CASSRLSSPLHF.

This chain joins TRBV7-8 and TRBJ1-4, with D possibly TRBD1 on 5 matching bases. The CDR3 loop spans 12 amino acids. V shed 5 bases and J shed 7 bases, with 8 bases lying between them. CDR1 and CDR2 from the germline V gene are SGHVS and FQNEAQ. This CDR3 reads CASSRRGEKLFF. In nucleotides, the CDR3 is TGTGCCAGCAGCCGTAGGGGTGAAAAACTGTTTTTT.

The CDR3 nucleotides are TGTGCCAGCAGTCCTTCAGGCAGCGGTAACACCGGGGAGCTGTTTTTT. Residues: CASSPSGSGNTGELFF. The V and J genes are TRBV28 and TRBJ2-2; a possible D gene is TRBD2 (5 bases). CDR3 length equals 16 residues. Germline values: CDR1 MDHEN, CDR2 SYDVKM. V lost 5 bases and J 2 bases, leaving 15 bases between the germline ends.

The chain employs TRBV19 and TRBJ1-5; possibly TRBD1 for D (6 bases). This CDR3 has 15 amino acids. With 3 bases removed from V and 7 bases from J, the gap between germline ends came to 16 bases. Per the germline V gene, CDR1 is LNHDA and CDR2 is SQIVND (reference sequence). The CDR3 bases are TGTGCCAGTAGTATTTCGGACAGTCAACGGCAGCCCCAGCATTTT. This sequence encodes CASSISDSQRQPQHF.

In its sample, this clone was seen a few times. The sample has other DNA sequences that encode this CDR3 too. The V gene is TRBV7-9, the J gene TRBJ1-3; 9 bases map to TRBD1. The V gene end was trimmed by 4 bases and the J gene end by 7 bases; junction bases not matched to a gene: 5. Germline CDR1 and CDR2: SEHNR and FQNEAQ (reference sequence). This CDR3 region has 14 residues. The CDR3 DNA is TGTGCCAGCAGCTCTCCGGGACAGGGTAACACCATATATTTT. This codes for CASSSPGQGNTIYF.

The chain is built from TRBV5-6 and TRBJ2-5, with 7 bases that match TRBD1. The CDR3 contains 19 residues. Trimming at V came to 4 bases and at J to 5 bases, leaving 23 bases not matched to a gene. CDR1 and CDR2 from the germline V gene are SGHDT and YYEEEE. The CDR3 protein is CASSQIVPREGGFLETQYF. DNA for the CDR3: TGTGCCAGCAGCCAAATAGTCCCCCGGGAAGGGGGCTTTTTGGAGACCCAGTACTTC.

The CDR3 here is CASSKLAESSYNEQFF. CDR3 nucleotide sequence: TGTGCCAGCAGCAAACTAGCGGAGAGCTCCTACAATGAGCAGTTCTTC. V and J are TRBV5-6 and TRBJ2-1, with 8 positions matching TRBD2. Germline lookup yields CDR1 SGHDT and CDR2 YYEEEE. The CDR3 loop spans 16 amino acids. V shed 4 bases, J shed 0 bases, and the junction held 6 bases outside the gene matches.